One and the same sample provided the 15 T cell receptor beta chains below, sequenced in a study of blood T cell repertoires in COVID-19. Measured with immunoSEQ multiplex PCR; TCRdb has only the in-frame clones, and not every one. In the table there are roughly 290,000 clones, 80% to 90% of which are singletons. The sequenced sample was peripheral blood. All receptors derive from a man aged 25 to 45 with acute or convalescent COVID-19.

V is TRBV5-1 and J is TRBJ2-7; no firm D call. V lost 4 bases to trimming and J lost 10 bases, with 9 bases between them. The length of the CDR3 is 10 residues. From germline, CDR1 is SGHRS and CDR2 YFSETQ. This chain's CDR3 is CASSGQYQYF. As DNA, the CDR3 is TGCGCCAGCAGCGGGCAGTACCAGTACTTC.

This sequence joins TRBV15 and TRBJ1-6; 9 bases are shared with TRBD1. Germline V gene sequence: CDR1 LNHNV, CDR2 YYDKDF (reference sequence). CDR3 length equals 16 residues. V was pared by 0 bases and J by 6 bases, with 3 bases of the junction left unmatched. The CDR3 loop is CATSRDLTGGNSPLHF. For the CDR3, the DNA is TGTGCCACCAGCAGAGACCTGACAGGGGGTAATTCACCCCTCCACTTT.

Only a few counts were recorded for this clone. V and J are TRBV7-6 and TRBJ2-7; D might be TRBD1 (6 bases). Germline CDR1 is SGHVS and CDR2 is FNYEAQ. The CDR3 consists of 16 residues. V was trimmed by 5 bases and J by 3 bases, leaving 20 bases between them. The chain's CDR3 is CASSPPRGGPLYEQYF. CDR3 bases: TGTGCCAGCAGCCCCCCCAGGGGCGGCCCACTCTACGAGCAGTACTTC.

This clone appeared a single time. The chain recombines TRBV6-8 with TRBJ1-1; no clear D gene. Germline V gives CDR1 MNHGY, CDR2 SAAAGT. Trimming took off 8 bases at V and 3 bases at J, with 16 bases between the two ends. This CDR3 is built from 14 residues. CDR3 sequence reads: CASAQAGTDTEAFF. CDR3 in DNA: TGTGCCAGCGCCCAGGCAGGTACGGACACTGAAGCTTTCTTT.

The chain employs TRBV11-2 and TRBJ1-1; TRBD1 matches 7 bases. This CDR3 comprises 16 residues. CDR1 SGHAT and CDR2 FQNNGV come from the germline V gene. V lost 4 bases, J lost 4 bases, and 12 bases stayed unmatched. CDR3 sequence (DNA): TGTGCCAGCAGCTGGCCTCGACAGGGCCGTGGCACTGAAGCTTTCTTT. Protein sequence: CASSWPRQGRGTEAFF.

This sequence joins TRBV20-1 and TRBJ2-7; perhaps TRBD2 as D (5 bases). This CDR3 comprises 14 residues. The germline V gene has CDR1 DFQATT and CDR2 SNEGSKA (reference sequence). Trimming shortened V by 3 bases and J by 2 bases, and 14 bases separated the two germline ends. CDR3 amino acids: CSASQLRATYEQYF. The CDR3 nucleotides read TGCAGTGCTAGTCAGTTGAGGGCGACCTACGAGCAGTACTTC.

The rearrangement uses TRBV2 and TRBJ2-7; 9 bases are a match to TRBD1. Germline V gives CDR1 SNHLY, CDR2 FYNNEI. V was clipped by 6 bases and J by 1 base; unmatched bases: 7. This CDR3 has 15 residues. The CDR3 reads CASSVPGQGSYEQYF. The CDR3 DNA is TGTGCCAGCAGCGTACCGGGACAGGGTTCCTACGAGCAGTACTTC.

The chain is built from TRBV7-9 and TRBJ1-1; TRBD1 is a possible D gene (5 bases). The germline CDR1 and CDR2 sequences are SEHNR and FQNEAQ (reference sequence). The ends were cut back, 5 bases at V and 5 bases at J, with 21 bases in the middle. This CDR3 has 16 residues. CDR3 sequence: CASSLRGGPSETEAFF. CDR3 nucleotide sequence: TGTGCCAGCAGCCTACGGGGGGGTCCGTCCGAAACTGAAGCTTTCTTT.

This chain joins TRBV6-5 and TRBJ1-1; possibly TRBD1 for D (6 bases). Germline CDR1 reads MNHEY; CDR2 reads SVGAGI. The V and J ends lost 6 bases and 10 bases respectively, with 12 bases between them. The CDR3 sequence is 11 residues long. The CDR3 loop reads CASSRDMVAFF. As DNA, the CDR3 is TGTGCCAGCAGCCGGGACATGGTAGCTTTCTTT.

This clone was seen once. V is TRBV6-5 and J is TRBJ2-7; D call uncertain. Per germline, CDR1 MNHEY and CDR2 SVGAGI. V was cut by 6 bases and J by 0 bases, with 12 bases left in between. The CDR3 is 14 residues long. This CDR3 reads CASSLTVYSYEQYF. Here the CDR3 DNA reads TGTGCCAGCAGCCTAACAGTTTACTCCTACGAGCAGTACTTC.

The chain employs TRBV14 and TRBJ1-4; the match to TRBD1 covers 8 bases. J lost 8 bases, V lost 4 bases, and 3 bases had no gene match. CDR3 length: 13 amino acids. Germline V lookup: CDR1 SGHDN, CDR2 FVKESK. CDR3 nucleotide sequence: TGTGCCAGCAGCCGTCGACAGGGGGAAAAACTGTTTTTT. It codes for CASSRRQGEKLFF.

The chain is built from TRBV18 and TRBJ1-2; 7 bases map to TRBD1. CDR3 length: 15 amino acids. Germline CDR1 and CDR2: KGHSH and LQKENI. V lost 4 bases and J lost 7; bases outside the gene matches: 12. The CDR3 DNA reads TGTGCCAGCTCACAAGACAGGGATCTCGTATTTGGCTACACCTTC. This sequence encodes CASSQDRDLVFGYTF.

V gene TRBV24-1 combines with J gene TRBJ2-7, with 9 bases aligning to TRBD2. Losses at the gene ends were 5 bases for V and 5 bases for J; bases not matched to a gene: 15. This CDR3 comprises 17 residues. Germline CDR1 is KGHDR and CDR2 is SFDVKD. The CDR3 nucleotides read TGTGCCACCAGTGGGTCCCTCCCCGGGACTAGCATCAACGAGCAGTACTTC. Its protein product is CATSGSLPGTSINEQYF.

This clone was seen once. The chain has TRBV7-9 and TRBJ2-1; 14 nucleotides line up with TRBD2. This CDR3 has 17 residues. Germline values: CDR1 SEHNR, CDR2 FQNEAQ (reference sequence). The V segment lost 5 bases and the J segment 5 bases; nucleotides outside the gene matches: 8. CDR3 amino acids: CASSPVGLAGVNNEQFF. The CDR3 DNA sequence: TGTGCCAGCAGCCCAGTGGGACTAGCGGGAGTTAACAATGAGCAGTTCTTC.

The chain has TRBV5-1 and TRBJ2-2; D perhaps matches TRBD2 (5 bases). The CDR3 extends over 14 amino acids. V gave up 0 bases and J gave up 6 bases, with 9 bases separating them. Germline assignment: CDR1 SGHRS and CDR2 YFSETQ. This CDR3 is CASSLDRDSGELFF. CDR3 in DNA: TGCGCCAGCAGCTTGGACCGGGATTCCGGGGAGCTGTTTTTT.